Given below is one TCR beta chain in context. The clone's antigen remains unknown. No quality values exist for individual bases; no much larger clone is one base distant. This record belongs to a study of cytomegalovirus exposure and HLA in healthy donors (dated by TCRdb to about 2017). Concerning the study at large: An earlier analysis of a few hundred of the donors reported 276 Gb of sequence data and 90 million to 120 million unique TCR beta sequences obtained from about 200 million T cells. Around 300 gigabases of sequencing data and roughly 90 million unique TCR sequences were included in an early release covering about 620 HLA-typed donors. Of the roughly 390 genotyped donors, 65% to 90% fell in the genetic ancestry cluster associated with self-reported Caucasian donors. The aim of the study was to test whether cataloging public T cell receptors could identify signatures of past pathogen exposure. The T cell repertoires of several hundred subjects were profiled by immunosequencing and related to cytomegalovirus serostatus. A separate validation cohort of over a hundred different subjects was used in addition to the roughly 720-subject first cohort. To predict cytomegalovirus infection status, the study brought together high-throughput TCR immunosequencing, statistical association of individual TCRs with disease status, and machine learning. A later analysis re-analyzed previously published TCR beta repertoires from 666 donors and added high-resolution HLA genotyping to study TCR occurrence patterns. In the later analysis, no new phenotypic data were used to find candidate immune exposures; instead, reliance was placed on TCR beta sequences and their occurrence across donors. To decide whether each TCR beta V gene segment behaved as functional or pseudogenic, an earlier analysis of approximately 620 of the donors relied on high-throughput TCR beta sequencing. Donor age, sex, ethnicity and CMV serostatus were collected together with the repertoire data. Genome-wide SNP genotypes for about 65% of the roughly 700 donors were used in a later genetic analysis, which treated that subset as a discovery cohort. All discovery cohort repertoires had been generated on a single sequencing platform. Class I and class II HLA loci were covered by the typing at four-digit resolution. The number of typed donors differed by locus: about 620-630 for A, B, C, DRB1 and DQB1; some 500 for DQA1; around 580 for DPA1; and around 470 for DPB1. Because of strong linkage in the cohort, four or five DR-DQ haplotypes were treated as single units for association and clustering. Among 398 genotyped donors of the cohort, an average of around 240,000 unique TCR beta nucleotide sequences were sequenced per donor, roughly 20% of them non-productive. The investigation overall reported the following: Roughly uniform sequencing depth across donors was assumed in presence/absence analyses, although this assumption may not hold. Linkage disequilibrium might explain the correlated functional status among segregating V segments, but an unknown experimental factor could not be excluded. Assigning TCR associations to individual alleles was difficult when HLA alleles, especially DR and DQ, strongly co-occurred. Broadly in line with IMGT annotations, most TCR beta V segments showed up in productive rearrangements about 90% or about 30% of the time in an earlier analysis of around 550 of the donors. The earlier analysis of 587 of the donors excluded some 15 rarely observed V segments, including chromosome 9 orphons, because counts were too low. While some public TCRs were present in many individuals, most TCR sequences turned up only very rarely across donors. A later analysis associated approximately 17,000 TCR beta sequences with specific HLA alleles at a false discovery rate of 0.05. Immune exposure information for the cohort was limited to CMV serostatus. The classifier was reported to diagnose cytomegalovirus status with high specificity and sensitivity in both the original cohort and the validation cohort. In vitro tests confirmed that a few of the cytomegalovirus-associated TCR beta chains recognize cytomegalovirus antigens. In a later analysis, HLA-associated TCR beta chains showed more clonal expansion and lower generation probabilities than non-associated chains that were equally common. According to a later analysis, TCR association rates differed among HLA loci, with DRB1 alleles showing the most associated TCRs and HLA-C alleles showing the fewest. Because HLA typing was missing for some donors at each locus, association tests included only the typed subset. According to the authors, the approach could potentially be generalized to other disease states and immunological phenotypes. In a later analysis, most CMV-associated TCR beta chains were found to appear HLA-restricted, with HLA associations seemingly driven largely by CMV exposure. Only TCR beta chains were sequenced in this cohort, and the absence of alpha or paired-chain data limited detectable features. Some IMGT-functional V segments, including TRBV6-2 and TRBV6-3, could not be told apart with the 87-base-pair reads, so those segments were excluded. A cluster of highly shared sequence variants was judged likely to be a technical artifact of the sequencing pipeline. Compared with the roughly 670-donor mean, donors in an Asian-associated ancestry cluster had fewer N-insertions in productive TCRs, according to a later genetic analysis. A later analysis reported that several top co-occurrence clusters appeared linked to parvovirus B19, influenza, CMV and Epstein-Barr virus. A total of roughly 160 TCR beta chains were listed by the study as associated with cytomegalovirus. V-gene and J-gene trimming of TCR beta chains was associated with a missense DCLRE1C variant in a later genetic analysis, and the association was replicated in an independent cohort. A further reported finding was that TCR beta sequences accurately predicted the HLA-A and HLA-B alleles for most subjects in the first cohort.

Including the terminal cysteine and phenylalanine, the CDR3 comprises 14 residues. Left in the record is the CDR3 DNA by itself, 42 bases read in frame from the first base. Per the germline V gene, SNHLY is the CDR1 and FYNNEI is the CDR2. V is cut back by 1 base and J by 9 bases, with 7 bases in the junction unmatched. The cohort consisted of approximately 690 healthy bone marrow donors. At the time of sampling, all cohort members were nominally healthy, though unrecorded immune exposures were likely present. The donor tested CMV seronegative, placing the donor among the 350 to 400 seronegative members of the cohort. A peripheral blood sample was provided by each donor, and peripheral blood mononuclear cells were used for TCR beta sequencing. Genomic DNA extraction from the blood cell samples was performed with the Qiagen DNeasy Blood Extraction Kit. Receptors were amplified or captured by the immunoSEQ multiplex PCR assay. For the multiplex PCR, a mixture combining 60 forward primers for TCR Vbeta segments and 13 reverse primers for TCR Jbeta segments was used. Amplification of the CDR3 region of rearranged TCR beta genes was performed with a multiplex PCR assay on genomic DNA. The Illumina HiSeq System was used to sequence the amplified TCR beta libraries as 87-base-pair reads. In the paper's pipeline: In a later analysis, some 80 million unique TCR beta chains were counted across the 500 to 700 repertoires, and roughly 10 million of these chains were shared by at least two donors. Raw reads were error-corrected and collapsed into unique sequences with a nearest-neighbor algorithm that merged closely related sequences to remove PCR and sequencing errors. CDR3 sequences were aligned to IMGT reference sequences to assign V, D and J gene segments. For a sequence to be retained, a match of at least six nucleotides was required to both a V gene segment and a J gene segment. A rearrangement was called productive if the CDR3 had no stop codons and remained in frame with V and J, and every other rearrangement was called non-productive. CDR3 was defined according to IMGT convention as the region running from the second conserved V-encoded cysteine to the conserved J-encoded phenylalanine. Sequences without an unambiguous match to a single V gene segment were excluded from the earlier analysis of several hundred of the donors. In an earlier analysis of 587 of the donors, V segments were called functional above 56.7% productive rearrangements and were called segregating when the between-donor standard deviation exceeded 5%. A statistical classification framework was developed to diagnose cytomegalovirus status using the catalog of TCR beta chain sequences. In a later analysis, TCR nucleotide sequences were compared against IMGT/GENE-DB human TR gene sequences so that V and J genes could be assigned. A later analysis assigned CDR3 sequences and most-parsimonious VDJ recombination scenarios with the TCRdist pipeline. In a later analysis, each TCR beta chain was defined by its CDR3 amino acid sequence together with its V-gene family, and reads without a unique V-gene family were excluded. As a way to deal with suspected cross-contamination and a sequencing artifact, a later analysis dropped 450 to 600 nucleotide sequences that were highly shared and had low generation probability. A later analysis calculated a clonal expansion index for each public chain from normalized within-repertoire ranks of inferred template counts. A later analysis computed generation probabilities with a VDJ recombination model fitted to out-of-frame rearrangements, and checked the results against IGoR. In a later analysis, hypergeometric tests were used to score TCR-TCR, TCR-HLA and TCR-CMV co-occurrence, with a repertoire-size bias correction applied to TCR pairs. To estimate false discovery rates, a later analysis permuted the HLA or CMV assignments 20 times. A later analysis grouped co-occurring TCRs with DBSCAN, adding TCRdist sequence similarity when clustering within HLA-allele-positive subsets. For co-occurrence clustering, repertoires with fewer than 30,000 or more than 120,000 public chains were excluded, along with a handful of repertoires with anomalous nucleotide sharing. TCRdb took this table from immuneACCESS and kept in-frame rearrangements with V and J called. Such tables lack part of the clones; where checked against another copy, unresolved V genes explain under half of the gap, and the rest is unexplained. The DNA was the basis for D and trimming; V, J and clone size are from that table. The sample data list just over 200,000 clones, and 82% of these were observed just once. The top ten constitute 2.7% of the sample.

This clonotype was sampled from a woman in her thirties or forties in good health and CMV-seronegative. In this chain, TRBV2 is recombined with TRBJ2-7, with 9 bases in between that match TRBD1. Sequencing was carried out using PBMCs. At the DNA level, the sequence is TGTGCCAGCAGTGAAGACAGGGGGCGCGATGGGCAGTACTTC. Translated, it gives CASSEDRGRDGQYF.